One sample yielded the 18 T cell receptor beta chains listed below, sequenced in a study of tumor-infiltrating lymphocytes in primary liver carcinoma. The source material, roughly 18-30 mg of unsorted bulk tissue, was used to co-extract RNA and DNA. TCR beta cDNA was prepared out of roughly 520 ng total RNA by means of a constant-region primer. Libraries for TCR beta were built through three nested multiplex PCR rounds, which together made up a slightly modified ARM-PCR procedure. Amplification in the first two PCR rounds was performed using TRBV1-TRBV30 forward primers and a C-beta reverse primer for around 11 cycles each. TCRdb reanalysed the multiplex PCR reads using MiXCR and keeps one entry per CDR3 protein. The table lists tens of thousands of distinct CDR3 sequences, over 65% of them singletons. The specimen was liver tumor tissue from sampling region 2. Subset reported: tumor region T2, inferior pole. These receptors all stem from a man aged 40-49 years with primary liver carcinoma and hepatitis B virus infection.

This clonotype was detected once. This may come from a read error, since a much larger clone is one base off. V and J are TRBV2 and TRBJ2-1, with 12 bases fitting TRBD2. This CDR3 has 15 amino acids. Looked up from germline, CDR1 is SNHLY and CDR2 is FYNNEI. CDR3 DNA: TGTGCCAGCTGTGATACGGCTAGCGGGAGGGGTGAGCAGTTCTTC. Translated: CASCDTASGRGEQFF.

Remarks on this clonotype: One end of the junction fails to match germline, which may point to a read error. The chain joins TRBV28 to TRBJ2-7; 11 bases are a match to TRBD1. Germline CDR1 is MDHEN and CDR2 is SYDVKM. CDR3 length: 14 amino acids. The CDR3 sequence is CTNIRTGGSYEQYF. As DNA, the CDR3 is TGTACCAACATCCGGACAGGGGGCTCCTACGAGCAGTATTTC.

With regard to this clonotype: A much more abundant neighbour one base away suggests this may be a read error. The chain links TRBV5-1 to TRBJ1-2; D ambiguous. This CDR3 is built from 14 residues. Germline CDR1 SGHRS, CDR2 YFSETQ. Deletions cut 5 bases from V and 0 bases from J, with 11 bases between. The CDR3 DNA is TGCGCCAGCAGTATAGACGGACCTAACTATGGCTACACCTTC. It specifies CASSIDGPNYGYTF. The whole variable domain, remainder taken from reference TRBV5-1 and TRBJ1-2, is KAGVTQTPRYLIKTRGQQVTLSCSPISGHRSVSWYQQTPGQGLQFLFEYFSETQRNKGNFPGRFSGRQFSNSRSEMNVSTLELGDSALYLCASSIDGPNYGYTFGSGTRLTVV.

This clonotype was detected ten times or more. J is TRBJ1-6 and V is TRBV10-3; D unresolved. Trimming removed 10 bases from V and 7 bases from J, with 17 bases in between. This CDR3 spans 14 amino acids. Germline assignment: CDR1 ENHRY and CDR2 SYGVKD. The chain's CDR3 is CASQQPGPNSPLHF. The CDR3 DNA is TGTGCCAGCCAGCAACCGGGCCCCAATTCACCCCTCCACTTT.

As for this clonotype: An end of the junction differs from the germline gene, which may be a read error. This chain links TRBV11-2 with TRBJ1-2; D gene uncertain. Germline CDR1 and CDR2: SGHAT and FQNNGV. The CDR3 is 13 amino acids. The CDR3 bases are TGTGCCAGCAGCTTAGTGTCCGTCTATGGCTGTATCTTC. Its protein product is CASSLVSVYGCIF.

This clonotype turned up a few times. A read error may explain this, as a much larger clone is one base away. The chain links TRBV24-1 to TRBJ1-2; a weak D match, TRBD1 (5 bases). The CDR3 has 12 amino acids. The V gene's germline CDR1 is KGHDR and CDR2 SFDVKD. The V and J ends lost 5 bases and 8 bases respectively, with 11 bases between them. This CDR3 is CATSAGDWGYTF. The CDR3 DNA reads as TGTGCCACCAGTGCTGGGGACTGGGGCTACACCTTC.

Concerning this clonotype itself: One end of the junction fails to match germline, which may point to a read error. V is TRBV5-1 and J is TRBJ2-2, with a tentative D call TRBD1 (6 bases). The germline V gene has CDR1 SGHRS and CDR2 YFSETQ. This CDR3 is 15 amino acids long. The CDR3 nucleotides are TGCGCCAGCAGCTTCTCACCAGGGGACACCGGGGAGCTGCTTTTT. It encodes CASSFSPGDTGELLF. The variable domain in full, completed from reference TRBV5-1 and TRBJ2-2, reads KAGVTQTPRYLIKTRGQQVTLSCSPISGHRSVSWYQQTPGQGLQFLFEYFSETQRNKGNFPGRFSGRQFSNSRSEMNVSTLELGDSALYLCASSFSPGDTGELLFGEGSRLTVL.

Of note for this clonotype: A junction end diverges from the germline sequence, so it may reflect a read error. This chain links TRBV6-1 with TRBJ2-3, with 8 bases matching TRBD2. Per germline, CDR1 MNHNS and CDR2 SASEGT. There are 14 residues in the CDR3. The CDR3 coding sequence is TGTACCAGCGAGCGGGAGAGGATGACAGATACGCAGTATTTT. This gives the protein CTSERERMTDTQYF.

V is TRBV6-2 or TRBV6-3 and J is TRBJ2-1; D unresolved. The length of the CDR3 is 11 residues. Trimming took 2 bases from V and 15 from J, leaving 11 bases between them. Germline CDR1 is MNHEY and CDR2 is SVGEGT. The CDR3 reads CASSYIKQWFF. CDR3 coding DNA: TGTGCCAGCAGTTACATCAAGCAATGGTTCTTC.

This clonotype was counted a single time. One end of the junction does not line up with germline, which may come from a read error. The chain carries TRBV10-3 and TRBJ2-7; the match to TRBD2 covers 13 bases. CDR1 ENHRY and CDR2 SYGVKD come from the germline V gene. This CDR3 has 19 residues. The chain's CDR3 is CAITKRSGLAGRFSYEKYF. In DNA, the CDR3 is TGTGCCATCACTAAACGATCGGGACTAGCGGGAAGGTTCTCCTACGAGAAGTACTTC.

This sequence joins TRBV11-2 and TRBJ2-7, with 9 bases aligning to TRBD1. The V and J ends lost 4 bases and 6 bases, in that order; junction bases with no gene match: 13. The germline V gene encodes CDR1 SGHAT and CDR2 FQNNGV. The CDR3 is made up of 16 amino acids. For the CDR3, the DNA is TGTGCCAGCAGCTCTCAAGCTGGGACAGGGCGGTCCGAGCAGTACTTC. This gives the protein CASSSQAGTGRSEQYF.

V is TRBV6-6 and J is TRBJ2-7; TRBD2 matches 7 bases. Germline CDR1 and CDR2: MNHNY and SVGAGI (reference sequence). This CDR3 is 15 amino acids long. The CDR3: CTNGSSREVSYEQYF. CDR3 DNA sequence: TGTACCAACGGTTCTAGCCGGGAGGTCTCCTACGAGCAGTACTTC.

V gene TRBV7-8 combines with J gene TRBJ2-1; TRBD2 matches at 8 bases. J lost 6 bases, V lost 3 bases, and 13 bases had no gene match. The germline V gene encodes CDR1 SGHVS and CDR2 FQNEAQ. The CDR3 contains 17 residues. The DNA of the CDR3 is TGTGCCAGCAGCTTGGCGGGGGGCCGCACCCGGGGCAATGAGCAGTTCTTC. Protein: CASSLAGGRTRGNEQFF.

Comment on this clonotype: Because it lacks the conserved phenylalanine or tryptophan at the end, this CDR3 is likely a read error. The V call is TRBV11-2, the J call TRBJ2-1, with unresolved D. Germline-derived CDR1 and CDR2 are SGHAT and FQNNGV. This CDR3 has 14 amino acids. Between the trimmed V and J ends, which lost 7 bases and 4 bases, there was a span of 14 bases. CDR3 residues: CASTPVAIYNEQFL. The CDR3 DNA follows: TGTGCCAGCACACCAGTCGCCATATACAATGAGCAGTTCTTG.

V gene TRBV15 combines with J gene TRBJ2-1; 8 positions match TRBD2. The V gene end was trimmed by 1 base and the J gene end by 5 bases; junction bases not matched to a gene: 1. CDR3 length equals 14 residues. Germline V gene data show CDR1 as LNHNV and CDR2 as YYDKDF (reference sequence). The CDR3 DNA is TGTGCCACCAGCAGAGGAGCGGGAGACAATGAGCAGTTCTTC. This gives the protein CATSRGAGDNEQFF.

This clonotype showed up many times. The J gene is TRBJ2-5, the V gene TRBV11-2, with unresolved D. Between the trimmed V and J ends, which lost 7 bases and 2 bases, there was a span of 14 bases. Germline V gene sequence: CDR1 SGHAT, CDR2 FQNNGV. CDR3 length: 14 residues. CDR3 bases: TGTGCCAGCAAGCTGGACCTCCCACAAGAGACCCAGTACTTC. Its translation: CASKLDLPQETQYF.

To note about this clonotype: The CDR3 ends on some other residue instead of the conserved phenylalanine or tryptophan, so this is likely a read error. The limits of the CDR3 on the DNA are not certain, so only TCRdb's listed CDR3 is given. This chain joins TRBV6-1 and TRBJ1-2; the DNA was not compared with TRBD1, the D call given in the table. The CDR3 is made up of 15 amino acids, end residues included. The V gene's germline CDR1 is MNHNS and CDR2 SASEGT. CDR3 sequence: CASSPSTGSHLLETL.

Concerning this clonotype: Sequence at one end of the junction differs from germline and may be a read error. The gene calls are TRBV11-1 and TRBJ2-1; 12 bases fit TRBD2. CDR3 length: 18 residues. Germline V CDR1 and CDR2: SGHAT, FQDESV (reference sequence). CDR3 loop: CASSIRVLAGGSYNEQFF. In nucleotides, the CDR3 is TGTGCCAGCAGCATAAGGGTACTAGCGGGAGGTTCCTATAATGAGCAGTTCTTC.